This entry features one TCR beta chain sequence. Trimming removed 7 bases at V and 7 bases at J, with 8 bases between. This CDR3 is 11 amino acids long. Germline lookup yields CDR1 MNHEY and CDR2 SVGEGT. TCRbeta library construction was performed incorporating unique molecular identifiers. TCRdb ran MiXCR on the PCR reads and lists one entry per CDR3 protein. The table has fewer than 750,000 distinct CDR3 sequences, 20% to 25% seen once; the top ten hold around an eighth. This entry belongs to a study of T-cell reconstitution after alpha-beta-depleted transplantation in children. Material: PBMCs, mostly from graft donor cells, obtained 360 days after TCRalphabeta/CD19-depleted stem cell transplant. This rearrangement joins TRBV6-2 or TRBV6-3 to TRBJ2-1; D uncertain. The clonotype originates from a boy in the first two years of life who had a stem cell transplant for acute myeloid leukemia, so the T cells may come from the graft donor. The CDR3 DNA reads TGTGCCAGCACAACGTCTAATGAGCAGTTCTTC. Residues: CASTTSNEQFF.